This paragraph reports one T cell receptor beta chain. Per the study methods: Reference gene primer amplification gave estimated nucleated cell counts. Clones were sequenced by immunoSEQ multiplex PCR, and TCRdb holds only the in-frame ones, with some missing. V and J calls plus clone size are reproduced from that table; the DNA served to infer D and trimming. The sample records some 300,000 clones, about 90% being singletons. The data belong to a study of blood T cell repertoires in COVID-19. Study overall: PBMCs, B-cell-depleted T cells, or T cells provided the cDNA or gDNA that made up the material.

The CDR3 sequence is 15 residues long. After removal of 3 bases from V and 4 bases from J, the junction contained 6 bases not matched to a gene. Looked up from germline, CDR1 is SGHAT and CDR2 is FQNNGV. The sample comprised peripheral blood. V gene TRBV11-2 combines with J gene TRBJ2-7; 10 bases agree with TRBD2. The TCR was taken from a middle-aged woman with COVID-19, enrolled during active disease. The CDR3: CASSLGSGGAYEQYF. The DNA for the CDR3 is TGTGCCAGCAGCTTGGGAAGCGGGGGGGCTTACGAGCAGTACTTC. Together with reference TRBV11-2 and TRBJ2-7, the CDR3 gives the full variable domain: EAGVAQSPRYKIIEKRQSVAFWCNPISGHATLYWYQQILGQGPKLLIQFQNNGVVDDSQLPKDRFSAERLKGVDSTLKIQPAKLEDSAVYLCASSLGSGGAYEQYFGPGTRLTVT.